This TCR beta chain came from a study of human T cells and chemical hapten exposure. Unfractionated whole blood was the source from which total RNA was extracted. To note about this clonotype: Its antigen is unidentified.

The V gene's germline CDR1 is LGHDT and CDR2 YNNKEL (reference sequence). Trimming removed 0 bases from V and 4 bases from J; junction bases left unmatched: 3. CDR3 size: 14 residues. Unique molecular identifiers were affixed to discrete cDNA molecules within the library. TCRdb itself ran the 5' RACE reads through MiXCR, one entry per CDR3 protein. The table includes under 150,000 distinct CDR3 sequences, roughly 18% detected once. Study-wide findings and caveats: The study found that DPC sensitization did not change TCRs above 1 in 1000 frequency.

V is TRBV3-1 and J is TRBJ2-7, with TRBD2 matching over 7 bases. The origin of this receptor is a human donor in good health. The CDR3 reads CASSQEGGRYEQYF. The CDR3 DNA sequence: TGTGCCAGCAGCCAAGAGGGAGGGCGGTACGAGCAGTACTTC.